These 14 T cell receptor beta chains came from one sample sequenced in a study of blood T cell repertoires in COVID-19. Method: immunoSEQ multiplex PCR; TCRdb's copy keeps in-frame clones and lacks some. The sample shows approximately 90,000 clones, approximately 86% of them seen only once. Specimen: peripheral blood. These receptors were taken from an elderly man with active or convalescent COVID-19.

This rearrangement joins TRBV9 to TRBJ2-2; TRBD2 matches at 11 bases. CDR3 size: 16 residues. Per the germline V gene, CDR1 is SGDLS and CDR2 is YYNGEE. J was trimmed by 2 bases and V by 2 bases; bases with no gene match: 2. This CDR3 reads CASSVSGRANTGELFF. Here the CDR3 DNA reads TGTGCCAGCAGCGTTAGCGGGAGGGCCAACACCGGGGAGCTGTTTTTT.

This rearrangement joins TRBV9 to TRBJ2-2; TRBD2 matches 11 bases. J gave up 7 bases and V 0 bases, and 5 bases lay outside the gene matches. CDR1 SGDLS and CDR2 YYNGEE come from the germline V gene. There are 16 residues in the CDR3. The CDR3 nucleotides are TGTGCCAGCAGCGTAGACACTAGCGGGAGTCACGGGGAGCTGTTTTTT. The encoded protein is CASSVDTSGSHGELFF.

This chain connects TRBV7-9 to TRBJ1-1; 7 bases match TRBD1. The CDR3 consists of 13 residues. Trimming removed 5 bases from V and 8 bases from J; junction bases left unmatched: 8. The V gene's germline CDR1 is SEHNR and CDR2 FQNEAQ (reference sequence). CDR3 region: CASSPLTGSEAFF. CDR3 DNA sequence: TGTGCCAGCAGCCCGCTGACAGGGTCGGAAGCTTTCTTT.

This chain joins TRBV7-9 and TRBJ1-1; 7 bases map to TRBD1. Germline values: CDR1 SEHNR, CDR2 FQNEAQ (reference sequence). V lost 5 bases and J lost 10; bases outside the gene matches: 7. The CDR3 length is 12 residues. Here the CDR3 DNA reads TGTGCCAGCAGCCTCGTGTCAGGGGGAGCTTTCTTT. Protein product: CASSLVSGGAFF.

V usage is TRBV5-4 and J usage is TRBJ2-1; 14 bases align to TRBD2. This CDR3 has 15 residues. From germline, CDR1 is SGHNT and CDR2 YYREEE (reference sequence). J gave up 7 bases and V 4 bases, and 4 bases lay outside the gene matches. The CDR3 reads CASSLGTSGRNEQFF. DNA of the CDR3: TGTGCCAGCAGCCTAGGGACTAGCGGGAGAAATGAGCAGTTCTTC.

The genes are TRBV27 and TRBJ1-6, with D perhaps TRBD1 (6 bases). The ends were cut back, 2 bases at V and 4 bases at J, with 12 bases in the middle. CDR3 length equals 16 residues. Germline V CDR1 and CDR2: MNHEY, SMNVEV (reference sequence). CDR3 nucleotides: TGTGCCAGCAGTTTAACTCGGACAGTTTATAATTCACCCCTCCACTTT. It encodes CASSLTRTVYNSPLHF.

The chain uses TRBV2 and TRBJ2-7; 9 bases match TRBD2. The germline V gene encodes CDR1 SNHLY and CDR2 FYNNEI. The CDR3 runs 13 residues. J gave up 6 bases and V 5 bases, and 5 bases lay outside the gene matches. The chain's CDR3 is CASSPGLALEQYF. The CDR3 DNA reads TGTGCCAGCAGTCCGGGACTAGCTCTCGAGCAGTACTTC. Drawing the rest from reference TRBV2 and TRBJ2-7, the complete variable domain is EPEVTQTPSHQVTQMGQEVILRCVPISNHLYFYWYRQILGQKVEFLVSFYNNEISEKSEIFDDQFSVERPDGSNFTLKIRSTKLEDSAMYFCASSPGLALEQYFGPGTRLTVT.

The chain joins TRBV7-2 to TRBJ2-1, with TRBD2 matching over 10 bases. With V trimmed by 1 base and J by 8 bases, 5 bases remained unmatched. The CDR3 runs to 15 residues. CDR1 is SGHTA, CDR2 FQGNSA, per germline. The CDR3 region is CASSLVASGSYEQFF. In DNA form, the CDR3 reads TGTGCCAGCAGCTTAGTGGCTAGCGGGAGTTATGAGCAGTTCTTC.

The chain links TRBV11-3 to TRBJ2-7; 9 nucleotides agree with TRBD1. Trimming removed 0 bases from V and 3 bases from J; junction bases left unmatched: 0. Germline values: CDR1 SGHNT, CDR2 YENEEA. The CDR3 totals 14 residues. Written as DNA, the CDR3 is TGTGCCAGCAGCTTAGAGACAGGGGGCTACGAGCAGTACTTC. Encoded protein: CASSLETGGYEQYF.

The V gene is TRBV29-1, the J gene TRBJ1-1, with a tentative D call TRBD1 (5 bases). The V gene lost 2 bases and the J gene lost 3 bases, with 13 bases spanning the gap. The CDR3 is 14 residues long. CDR1 SQVTM and CDR2 ANQGSEA come from the germline V gene. DNA for the CDR3: TGCAGCGTTGAACAGGGCCTTGGGGACACTGAAGCTTTCTTT. As protein: CSVEQGLGDTEAFF.

The chain carries TRBV9 and TRBJ1-1; 7 bases align to TRBD1. Germline-derived CDR1 and CDR2 are SGDLS and YYNGEE. The CDR3 runs to 15 residues. Trimming took 0 bases from V and 5 from J; bases not matched to a gene: 7. The CDR3 region is CASSVGQGFGTEAFF. For the CDR3, the DNA is TGTGCCAGCAGCGTAGGACAGGGCTTCGGTACTGAAGCTTTCTTT.

The chain carries TRBV6-2 or TRBV6-3 and TRBJ2-3, with TRBD1 matching 8 bases. The CDR3 loop spans 14 amino acids. Per the germline V gene, CDR1 is MNHEY and CDR2 is SVGEGT. J was trimmed by 4 bases and V by 6 bases; bases with no gene match: 6. Here the CDR3 DNA reads TGTGCCAGCAGCCGTACAGGGGGTGCAGATACGCAGTATTTT. Encoded protein: CASSRTGGADTQYF.

The V and J genes are TRBV19 and TRBJ2-7; 11 bases match TRBD2. Trimming removed 4 bases from V and 4 bases from J; junction bases left unmatched: 6. The CDR3 runs 15 residues. Germline CDR1 and CDR2: LNHDA and SQIVND (reference sequence). The CDR3 loop is CASSKLAGATYEQYF. CDR3 coding DNA: TGTGCCAGTAGTAAACTAGCGGGAGCAACTTACGAGCAGTACTTC.

This clone showed up just once. This rearrangement joins TRBV2 to TRBJ2-7; TRBD2 agrees at 11 bases. This CDR3 region has 14 residues. The junction had 3 bases not matched to a gene; V was cut back by 3 bases and J by 5 bases. Germline CDR1 and CDR2: SNHLY and FYNNEI. In DNA form, the CDR3 reads TGTGCCAGCAGTGAGCTAGCGGGAGGTAACGAGCAGTACTTC. This gives the protein CASSELAGGNEQYF.